Detailed here is one T cell receptor (beta chain). At least ten counts were recorded for this clonotype. No cognate antigen has been identified for it. No base qualities exist here, and no much larger clone lies one base off it. Ends trimmed: V by 3 bases, J by 2 bases; bases unmatched to a gene: 6. From the cysteine up to the phenylalanine, the CDR3 has a length of 15 residues. Left in the record is the CDR3 DNA by itself, 45 bases read in frame from the first base. From a lookup of the germline V gene, CDR1 and CDR2 are KGHSH and LQKENI. The TCR beta CDR3 regions were amplified from the RNA transcripts. For the first round of RT-PCR on the TCR CDR3, the HTBI primer set was used together with the Qiagen OneStep RT-PCR kit. A second multiplex PCR round built the libraries, followed by size selection and purification. Paired-end sequencing of the libraries was performed with 100 bp reads on an Illumina HiSeq2000. The authors processed their data as follows. SOAPnuke was used to process the raw data, throwing out any read that contained adapters or uncalled bases, had a mean Phred below 15, or lacked an exact constant-primer or identifier match. COPE v1.2.5 was used to merge the high-quality paired reads, and each unique nucleotide sequence was defined as a clonotype. Clonotypes were aligned to IMGT TRBV, TRBD and TRBJ reference segments using MiTCR v1.1. The analysis included only V-J combinations with a frequency above 0.0001, which together covered over 98% of the repertoires. The TCS score was defined as the ratio of F50 (clonal expansion) to E x V (chaos), calculated using BLOSUM62-based TCRdist between CDR3 peptides within each V-J. Welch's t-statistics and random forest reduced fewer than 550 V-J features to about 13, which were used in a naive Bayes classifier (R e1071). In-frame beta chains were kept once TCRdb had trimmed the public reads at Q25 with fastp and called clones with MiXCR. For every CDR3 protein sequence, its rows merge into one entry that carries the most common genes and DNA. The authors' filters were not applied to this entry. Present in this sample are about 500,000 distinct CDR3 sequences, over 15% of which were seen just once. About 17% of the sample is in the top ten clones.

A patient counted as having stable Graves' hyperthyroidism if no progression to ophthalmopathy occurred over 18 months of follow-up. The hyperthyroidism patients were between 18 and 65 years old and newly diagnosed, with a disease duration of less than 2 months. Exclusion was applied to patients with uncontrolled infections, other autoimmune diseases, pregnancy or lactation. Diagnoses relied on clinical symptoms, serum thyroxine and TRAb, thyroid ultrasound and orbital computed tomography. Ficoll-Paque density gradient centrifugation was used to isolate PBMCs from approximately 10 ml of fresh peripheral blood. Total RNA was extracted using Trizol reagent, and RNA quality was assessed on an Agilent 2100 Bioanalyzer. The sample belongs to a study of T cells in Graves' hyperthyroidism and ophthalmopathy (dated by TCRdb to about 2019). For the study in its entirety: Peripheral blood was sampled at the time of initial diagnosis, prior to any treatment. Once sampling was done, hyperthyroidism patients were given methimazole at a starting dose of 30 mg daily, whereas ophthalmopathy patients were given high-dose intravenous methylprednisolone. The roughly 90 discovery patients were divided at random into training and test sets in a 7:3 ratio. TCR Vbeta CDR3 sequencing of 130 to 150 peripheral blood samples (over 40 ophthalmopathy, about 80 hyperthyroidism and about 17 progressor patients) is reported in the paper. To identify distinguishing TCR V-J signatures, a discovery cohort of 90 to 100 patients was used, comprising 43 with Graves' ophthalmopathy and some 60 with stable Graves' hyperthyroidism. Prospective prediction of ophthalmopathy was tested in an independent validation cohort consisting of 18 to 20 hyperthyroidism patients and over 15 patients who later progressed to ophthalmopathy. The study also compared thyroid tissue and blood T-cell repertoires from a handful of Graves' hyperthyroidism patients. Findings and caveats that apply to the study as a whole: In validation, the model predicted progression to ophthalmopathy a median of about 6.8 months before onset, with about 67% sensitivity and about 72% specificity. Most expanded thyroid clonotypes (frequency above 0.001) were also detected in blood, a finding suggesting that blood repertoires may reflect thyroid immune responses. In cross-validation, a model built on a 13 V-J signature told ophthalmopathy apart from stable hyperthyroidism with over 85% sensitivity and roughly 81% specificity, and in testing the same model reached 80%/75%. No statistical method was used to fix the sample size in advance, and group allocation was not hidden from the investigators.

The sequence joins TRBV18 to TRBJ2-5, with 7 bases aligning to TRBD2. The receptor comes from a woman between 18 and 29 years old with Graves' hyperthyroidism. The sample consisted of blood. The CDR3 region has the sequence CASSPPASGQETQYF. The DNA sequence is TGTGCCAGCTCACCCCCGGCTAGCGGTCAAGAGACCCAGTACTTC.